This T cell receptor (beta chain) stems from a study of T cells after yellow fever vaccination. Germline CDR1 reads MGHRA; CDR2 reads YSYEKL. V was pared by 4 bases and J by 5 bases, with 9 bases of the junction left unmatched. This CDR3 spans 17 amino acids. TCRdb passed the 5' RACE reads through MiXCR, listing each CDR3 protein once. Altogether about 340,000 distinct CDR3 sequences are present, around 12% being singletons, with the ten largest covering roughly 3.1%. This clonotype was seen ten or more times. This TCR was recovered from a man younger than 30 who received the YFV17D yellow fever vaccine. The sample was CD4+ T cells sorted from PBMCs, taken 15 days after the yellow fever booster vaccination. The chain carries TRBV4-1 and TRBJ2-1; TRBD2 aligns across 12 bases. This CDR3 is CASSRRLAGVNDNEQFF. The CDR3 DNA reads as TGCGCCAGCAGCCGTCGACTAGCGGGGGTGAACGACAATGAGCAGTTCTTC.